The rows below give T cell receptor beta chains drawn from one sample of a study of early stage breast cancer tumors. TCRdb keeps only in-frame clones here, not all; method: immunoSEQ multiplex PCR. The repertoire has almost 55,000 clones, approximately 90% of them found once; the top ten carry around 5%. The sequenced sample consisted of blood. Source of these receptors: a person aged 65 to 85 with breast cancer. The CDR3 runs from the conserved cysteine through the conserved F or W. D genes are given only for firm matches. Rows may omit the clone size; those that give it use once, few, many or a size class.

j_gene,abundance,d_gene,v_gene,CDR3aa,CDR3nt
TRBJ1-1,-,-,TRBV2,CASSEQGLRTEAFF,TGTGCCAGCAGTGAACAGGGGCTGAGGACTGAAGCTTTCTTT
TRBJ2-6,-,-,TRBV19,CASSIEGVSGANVLTF,TGTGCCAGTAGTATAGAAGGGGTTTCCGGGGCCAACGTCCTGACTTTC
TRBJ2-7,-,TRBD1,TRBV19,CASSMGDRGRYEQYF,TGTGCCAGTAGTATGGGGGACAGGGGGCGTTACGAGCAGTACTTC
TRBJ2-5,-,-,TRBV9,CASSVTENWETQYF,TGTGCCAGCAGCGTAACGGAGAACTGGGAGACCCAGTACTTC
TRBJ2-7,once,TRBD1,TRBV5-1,CASSMGQGRTYEQYF,TGCGCCAGCAGCATGGGACAGGGCAGGACCTACGAGCAGTACTTC
TRBJ2-1,-,TRBD1,TRBV7-3,CATSGQGAGNEQFF,TGTGCCACCTCAGGACAGGGGGCCGGCAATGAGCAGTTCTTC
TRBJ2-2,-,TRBD2,TRBV5-6,CASSPAGENTGELFF,TGTGCCAGCAGCCCTGCGGGGGAGAACACCGGGGAGCTGTTTTTT
TRBJ2-3,few,-,TRBV2,CASNEGRGTDTQYF,TGTGCCAGCAACGAGGGCCGGGGCACAGATACGCAGTATTTT
TRBJ2-3,-,TRBD2,TRBV15,CATSRVSGGADTQYF,TGTGCCACCAGCAGAGTTAGCGGGGGGGCTGATACGCAGTATTTT
TRBJ1-4,-,-,TRBV5-1,CASSLVTSIRANEKLFF,TGCGCCAGCAGCTTGGTAACCTCGATTCGAGCTAATGAAAAACTGTTTTTT
TRBJ2-1,-,TRBD2,TRBV4-1,CASSQGLAGGANYNEQFF,TGCGCCAGCAGCCAAGGCCTAGCGGGGGGGGCCAACTACAATGAGCAGTTCTTC
TRBJ2-4,-,TRBD2,TRBV7-9,CASSLYKREDKNIQYF,TGTGCCAGCAGCTTATATAAGCGGGAGGATAAAAACATTCAGTACTTC
TRBJ2-2,few,-,TRBV5-8,CASSFSRGYTGELFF,TGTGCCAGCAGCTTCTCGCGGGGATACACCGGGGAGCTGTTTTTT
TRBJ2-1,-,-,TRBV4-3,CASSPGPGDHEQFF,TGCGCCAGCAGTCCGGGTCCGGGGGACCATGAGCAGTTCTTC
TRBJ2-2,-,-,TRBV19,CASSRAGRDTGELFF,TGTGCCAGTAGTAGGGCGGGAAGGGACACCGGGGAGCTGTTTTTT
TRBJ1-2,-,-,TRBV9,CASSVEATGGYTF,TGTGCCAGCAGCGTAGAGGCAACAGGCGGCTACACCTTC
TRBJ2-3,once,-,TRBV19,CASSATGADTQYF,TGTGCCAGTAGTGCGACTGGCGCAGATACGCAGTATTTT
TRBJ2-1,-,-,TRBV14,CASSQDFGKGYNEQFF,TGTGCCAGCAGCCAAGATTTTGGAAAGGGGTACAATGAGCAGTTCTTC
TRBJ2-3,-,-,TRBV29-1,CSVGSGLSQYF,TGCAGCGTTGGTTCGGGACTCTCGCAGTATTTT
TRBJ2-1,-,TRBD1,TRBV19,CASSQRQGAFAEQFF,TGTGCCAGTAGTCAAAGACAGGGGGCGTTCGCTGAGCAGTTCTTC
TRBJ1-1,-,-,TRBV6-1,CASRNSGTSEAFF,TGTGCCAGCAGAAATTCCGGGACATCTGAAGCTTTCTTT
TRBJ1-3,once,-,TRBV7-6,CASSFRQGSGNTIYF,TGTGCCAGCAGCTTCCGTCAGGGCTCTGGAAACACCATATATTTT
TRBJ2-7,-,-,TRBV25-1,CASSDNYEQYF,TGTGCCAGCAGTGATAACTACGAGCAGTACTTC
TRBJ2-3,-,TRBD2,TRBV30,CAWLTSGADTQYF,TGTGCCTGGCTGACTAGCGGGGCAGATACGCAGTATTTT
TRBJ1-1,-,TRBD1,TRBV30,CACYPGTGGTEAFF,TGTGCCTGTTATCCCGGGACAGGGGGCACTGAAGCTTTCTTT
TRBJ1-2,-,TRBD1,TRBV5-8,CASSLGFKTGGAVGYTF,TGTGCCAGCAGCTTGGGCTTCAAAACAGGGGGCGCGGTTGGCTACACCTTC
TRBJ1-3,-,-,TRBV30,CAWSVRRASSGNTIYF,TGTGCCTGGAGTGTACGCAGGGCCAGCTCTGGAAACACCATATATTTT
TRBJ2-7,-,-,TRBV27,CASSLSAPQGGFRSYEQYF,TGTGCCAGCAGTTTATCGGCTCCCCAAGGAGGTTTTCGCTCCTACGAGCAGTACTTC
TRBJ2-7,-,TRBD1,TRBV6-5,CAIATGTEQYF,TGTGCCATCGCGACAGGGACCGAGCAGTACTTC
TRBJ1-2,-,-,TRBV19,CAARAWGQPSGYTF,TGTGCCGCACGGGCATGGGGCCAACCCTCCGGCTACACCTTC
TRBJ2-7,-,TRBD1,TRBV28,CASRQEQGTYEQYF,TGTGCCAGCAGACAAGAACAGGGGACCTACGAGCAGTACTTC
TRBJ1-4,-,TRBD1,TRBV6-5,CASSYRDRHEKLFF,TGTGCCAGCAGTTACCGGGACAGGCATGAAAAACTGTTTTTT
TRBJ2-5,-,TRBD1,TRBV2,CASSVDREETQYF,TGTGCCAGCAGTGTGGACAGGGAAGAGACCCAGTACTTC
TRBJ2-7,-,TRBD1,TRBV18,CASSIGQGASYEQYF,TGTGCCAGCTCTATCGGACAGGGGGCCTCCTACGAGCAGTACTTC
TRBJ2-7,-,-,TRBV27,CASSLSGPRVEQYF,TGTGCCAGCAGTTTAAGCGGACCGAGGGTCGAGCAGTACTTC
TRBJ2-7,once,TRBD2,TRBV6-1,CASSSSGRFYEQYF,TGTGCCAGCAGTTCTAGCGGGAGATTTTACGAGCAGTACTTC
TRBJ2-3,-,TRBD2,TRBV4-2,CASSQDGREGRDTQYF,TGTGCCAGCAGCCAAGATGGGCGGGAGGGTAGAGATACGCAGTATTTT
TRBJ2-3,once,-,TRBV7-2,CASSARAGQHTQYF,TGTGCCAGCAGCGCGCGGGCCGGGCAGCATACGCAGTATTTT
TRBJ2-7,-,-,TRBV5-1,CASSFLGQSSYEQYF,TGCGCCAGCAGCTTCCTTGGACAGAGCTCCTACGAGCAGTACTTC
TRBJ1-2,-,-,TRBV7-2,CASSYGVNYGYTF,TGTGCCAGCAGCTATGGAGTTAACTATGGCTACACCTTC
TRBJ2-1,once,TRBD2,TRBV10-1,CASSESSGGAHEQFF,TGCGCCAGCAGTGAGAGTAGCGGGGGGGCTCATGAGCAGTTCTTC
TRBJ2-1,-,TRBD2,TRBV6-1,CASCLAAYNEQFF,TGTGCCAGCTGTCTAGCGGCTTACAATGAGCAGTTCTTC
TRBJ1-1,-,-,TRBV27,CASSPPGVTEAFF,TGTGCCAGCAGTCCTCCGGGGGTCACTGAAGCTTTCTTT
TRBJ2-7,-,TRBD1,TRBV19,CASTGTGAVREQYF,TGTGCCAGTACCGGGACAGGGGCAGTGCGCGAGCAGTACTTC
TRBJ2-7,-,TRBD2,TRBV5-4,CASRETSGAYEQYF,TGTGCCAGCAGGGAGACTAGCGGGGCCTACGAGCAGTACTTC
TRBJ1-2,-,-,TRBV7-9,CASSRGRESVGYTF,TGTGCCAGCTCTAGGGGCAGGGAATCCGTTGGCTACACCTTC
TRBJ2-5,-,-,TRBV11-2,CASSAMGGGLQETQYF,TGTGCCAGCAGCGCCATGGGCGGGGGCTTACAAGAGACCCAGTACTTC